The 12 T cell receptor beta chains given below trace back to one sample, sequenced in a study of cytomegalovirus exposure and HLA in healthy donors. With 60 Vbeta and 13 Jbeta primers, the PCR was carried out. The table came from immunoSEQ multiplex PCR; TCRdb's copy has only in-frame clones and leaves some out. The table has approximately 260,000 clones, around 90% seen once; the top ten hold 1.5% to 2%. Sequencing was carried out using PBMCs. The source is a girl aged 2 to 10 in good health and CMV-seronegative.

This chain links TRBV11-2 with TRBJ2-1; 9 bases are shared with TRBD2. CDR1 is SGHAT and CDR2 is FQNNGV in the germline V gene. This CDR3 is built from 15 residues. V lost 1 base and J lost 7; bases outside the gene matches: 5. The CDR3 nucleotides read TGTGCCAGCAGCTTAGTAGCGGGAGATGCGAATGAGCAGTTCTTC. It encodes CASSLVAGDANEQFF. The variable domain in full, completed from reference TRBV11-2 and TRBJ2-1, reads EAGVAQSPRYKIIEKRQSVAFWCNPISGHATLYWYQQILGQGPKLLIQFQNNGVVDDSQLPKDRFSAERLKGVDSTLKIQPAKLEDSAVYLCASSLVAGDANEQFFGPGTRLTVL.

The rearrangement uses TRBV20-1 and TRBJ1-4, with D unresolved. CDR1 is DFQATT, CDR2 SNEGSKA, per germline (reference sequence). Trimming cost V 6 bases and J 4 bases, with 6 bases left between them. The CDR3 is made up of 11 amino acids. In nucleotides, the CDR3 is TGCAGTGCAGAGTTTAATGAAAAACTGTTTTTT. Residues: CSAEFNEKLFF.

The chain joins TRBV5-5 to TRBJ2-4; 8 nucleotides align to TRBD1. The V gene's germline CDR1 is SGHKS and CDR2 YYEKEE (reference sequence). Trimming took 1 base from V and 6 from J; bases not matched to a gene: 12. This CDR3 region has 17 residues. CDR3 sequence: CASSLNLGGQGVNIQYF. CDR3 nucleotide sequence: TGTGCCAGCAGCTTGAATCTAGGAGGACAGGGCGTAAACATTCAGTACTTC.

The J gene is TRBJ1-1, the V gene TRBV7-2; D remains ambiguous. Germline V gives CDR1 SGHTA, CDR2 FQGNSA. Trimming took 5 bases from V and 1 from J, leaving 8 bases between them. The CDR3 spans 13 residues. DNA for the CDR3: TGTGCCAGCAGCCAACAGTGGAACACTGAAGCTTTCTTT. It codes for CASSQQWNTEAFF. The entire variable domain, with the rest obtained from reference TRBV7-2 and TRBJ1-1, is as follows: GAGVSQSPSNKVTEKGKDVELRCDPISGHTALYWYRQSLGQGLEFLIYFQGNSAPDKSGLPSDRFSAERTGGSVSTLTIQRTQQEDSAVYLCASSQQWNTEAFFGQGTRLTVV.

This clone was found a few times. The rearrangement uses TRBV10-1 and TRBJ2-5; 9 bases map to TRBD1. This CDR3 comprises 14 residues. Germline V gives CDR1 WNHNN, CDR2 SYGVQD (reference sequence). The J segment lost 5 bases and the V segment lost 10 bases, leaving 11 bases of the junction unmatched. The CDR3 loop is CATGQGPGGETQYF. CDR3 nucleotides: TGCGCCACTGGACAGGGGCCCGGAGGGGAGACCCAGTACTTC.

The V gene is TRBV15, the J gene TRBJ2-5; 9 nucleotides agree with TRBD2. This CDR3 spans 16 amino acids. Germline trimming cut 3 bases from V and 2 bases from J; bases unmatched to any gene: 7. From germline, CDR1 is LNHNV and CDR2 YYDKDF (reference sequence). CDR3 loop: CATSSPTLAGQETQYF. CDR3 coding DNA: TGTGCCACCAGCAGCCCCACCCTAGCGGGACAAGAGACCCAGTACTTC.

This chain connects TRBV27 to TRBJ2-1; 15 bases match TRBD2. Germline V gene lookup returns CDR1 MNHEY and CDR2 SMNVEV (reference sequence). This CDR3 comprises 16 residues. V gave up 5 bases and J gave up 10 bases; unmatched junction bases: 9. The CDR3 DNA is TGTGCCAGCAGTCCACAGGGACTAGCGGGGGGAGGCGAGCAGTTCTTC. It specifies CASSPQGLAGGGEQFF.

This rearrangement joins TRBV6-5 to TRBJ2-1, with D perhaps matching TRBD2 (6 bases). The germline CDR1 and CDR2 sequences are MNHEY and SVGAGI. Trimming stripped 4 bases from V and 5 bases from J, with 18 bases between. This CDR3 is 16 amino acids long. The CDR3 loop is CASSSFRLEEDNEQFF. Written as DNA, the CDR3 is TGTGCCAGCAGTTCTTTTAGACTAGAAGAGGACAATGAGCAGTTCTTC.

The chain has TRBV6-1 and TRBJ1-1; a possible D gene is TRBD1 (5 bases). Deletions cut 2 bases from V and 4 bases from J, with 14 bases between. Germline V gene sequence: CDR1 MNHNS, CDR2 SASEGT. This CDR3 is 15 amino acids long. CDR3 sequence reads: CASSEKGRGGTEAFF. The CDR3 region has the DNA TGTGCCAGCAGTGAAAAAGGGAGGGGTGGCACTGAAGCTTTCTTT.

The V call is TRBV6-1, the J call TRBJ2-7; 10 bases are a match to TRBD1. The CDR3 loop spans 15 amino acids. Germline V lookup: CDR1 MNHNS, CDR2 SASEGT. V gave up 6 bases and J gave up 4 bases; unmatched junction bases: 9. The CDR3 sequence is CASRTDRGRGYEQYF. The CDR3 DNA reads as TGTGCCAGCAGGACGGACAGGGGGAGGGGTTACGAGCAGTACTTC.

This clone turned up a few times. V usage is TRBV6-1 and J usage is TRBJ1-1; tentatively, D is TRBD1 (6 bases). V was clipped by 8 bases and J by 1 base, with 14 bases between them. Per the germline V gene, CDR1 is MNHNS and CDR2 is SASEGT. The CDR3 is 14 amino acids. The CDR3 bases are TGTGCCAGCTGGCCGGGACACTGGAACACTGAAGCTTTCTTT. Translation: CASWPGHWNTEAFF.

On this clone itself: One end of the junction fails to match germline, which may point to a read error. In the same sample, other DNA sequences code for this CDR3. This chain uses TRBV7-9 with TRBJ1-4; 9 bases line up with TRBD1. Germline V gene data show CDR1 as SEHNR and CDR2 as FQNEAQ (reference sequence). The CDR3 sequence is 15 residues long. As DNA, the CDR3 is TGCGCCAGCAGCTTACTATGGACAGGGGATGAAAAACTGTTTTTT. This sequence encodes CASSLLWTGDEKLFF.